The present entry profiles one T cell receptor beta chain with its context. The data were taken from a study of shared T cell receptors in the human thymus. Here immunoSEQ multiplex PCR was the method, and the copy in TCRdb shows in-frame clones only, minus some. The table includes some 720,000 clones, around nine tenths detected once. In germline, CDR1 is SGDLS, CDR2 YYNGEE. Trimming took 0 bases from V and 4 from J, leaving 11 bases between them. This CDR3 contains 15 residues. This same sample was also part of a study on human thymus T cells.

V gene TRBV9 combines with J gene TRBJ2-1; TRBD2 is a possible D gene (6 bases). Sequences were obtained from thymocytes. The origin of this receptor is a boy less than two years old with a congenital heart defect. Written as DNA, the CDR3 is TGTGCCAGCAGCGTAGGGCTAGCGTTATACAATGAGCAGTTCTTC. It encodes CASSVGLALYNEQFF.